The 26 T cell receptor beta chains below were found in one sample sequenced in a study of control samples from healthy donors and cancer patients. Method: immunoSEQ multiplex PCR; TCRdb's copy keeps in-frame clones and lacks some. The table shows approximately 150,000 clones, with roughly 90% occurring only once. Sequencing was carried out using PBMCs. These receptors were obtained from a man aged 50-59 years with head and neck cancer.

The J gene is TRBJ2-7, the V gene TRBV3-1 (or the pseudogene TRBV3-2), with unresolved D. V lost 1 base, J lost 0 bases, and 4 bases lay in between. The CDR3 covers 13 residues. Looked up from germline, CDR1 is LGHDT and CDR2 is YNNKEL (reference sequence). DNA for the CDR3: TGTGCCAGCAGCCAAGTTCCCTCCTACGAGCAGTACTTC. Amino acid sequence: CASSQVPSYEQYF.

V and J are TRBV6-5 and TRBJ2-7; D gene ambiguous. The CDR3 has 12 amino acids. Trimming took off 5 bases at V and 2 bases at J, with 7 bases between the two ends. Germline CDR1 and CDR2: MNHEY and SVGAGI. Here the CDR3 reads CASSPDPYEQYF. CDR3 sequence (DNA): TGTGCCAGCAGTCCCGACCCCTACGAGCAGTACTTC.

Of note for this clone: A much bigger clone sits one base away, suggesting this may be a read error. J is TRBJ1-3 and V is TRBV14; D uncertain. The CDR3 runs 14 residues. Looked up from germline, CDR1 is SGHDN and CDR2 is FVKESK. CDR3 DNA sequence: TGTGCCAGCAGCCAAGTTTACTCTAGAAACACCATATATTTT. Amino acids: CASSQVYSRNTIYF.

The rearrangement uses TRBV5-1 and TRBJ1-2, with D uncertain. Germline loops: CDR1 SGHRS, CDR2 YFSETQ. The CDR3 is 14 amino acids. The ends were cut back, 4 bases at V and 6 bases at J, with 16 bases in the middle. The CDR3 DNA follows: TGCGCCAGCAGCCTGAACGACCGGAAGGATGGCTACACCTTC. It yields the protein CASSLNDRKDGYTF. Filled out from reference TRBV5-1 and TRBJ1-2, the complete variable domain reads KAGVTQTPRYLIKTRGQQVTLSCSPISGHRSVSWYQQTPGQGLQFLFEYFSETQRNKGNFPGRFSGRQFSNSRSEMNVSTLELGDSALYLCASSLNDRKDGYTFGSGTRLTVV.

J is TRBJ1-4 and V is TRBV27; tentatively, D is TRBD1 (6 bases). The CDR3 extends over 15 amino acids. Trimming cost V 6 bases and J 8 bases, with 19 bases left between them. From germline, CDR1 is MNHEY and CDR2 SMNVEV (reference sequence). The CDR3 here is CASRLRDTSGEKLFF. For the CDR3, the DNA is TGTGCCAGCAGACTCCGGGACACCTCGGGCGAAAAACTGTTTTTT.

The CDR3 sequence is CASSPGVGGTEAFF. The CDR3, as DNA: TGCGCCAGCAGTCCGGGGGTCGGGGGCACTGAAGCTTTCTTT. This sequence joins TRBV5-1 and TRBJ1-1; D may be TRBD1 (5 bases). V was pared by 5 bases and J by 4 bases, with 15 bases between. The length of the CDR3 is 14 residues. Germline V CDR1 and CDR2: SGHRS, YFSETQ.

J is TRBJ1-5 and V is TRBV10-3; D unresolved. Per the germline V gene, CDR1 is ENHRY and CDR2 is SYGVKD. The CDR3 loop spans 14 amino acids. V gave up 4 bases and J gave up 3 bases, with 10 bases separating them. The CDR3 is CAISGGLNNQPQHF. The CDR3 coding sequence is TGTGCCATCAGTGGAGGACTCAACAATCAGCCCCAGCATTTT.

J is TRBJ1-1 and V is TRBV29-1; D is undetermined. The CDR3 length is 10 residues. V lost 4 bases and J 4 bases, leaving 4 bases between the germline ends. Germline assignment: CDR1 SQVTM and CDR2 ANQGSEA. The CDR3 loop reads CSVGGTEAFF. CDR3 sequence (DNA): TGCAGCGTTGGGGGCACTGAAGCTTTCTTT.

The chain links TRBV5-1 to TRBJ1-1; a possible D gene is TRBD1 (5 bases). Trimming shortened V by 4 bases and J by 2 bases, and 15 bases separated the two germline ends. There are 15 residues in the CDR3. From germline, CDR1 is SGHRS and CDR2 YFSETQ. In nucleotides, the CDR3 is TGCGCCAGCAGCGGGACTACCTTTTTAAACACTGAAGCTTTCTTT. This codes for CASSGTTFLNTEAFF.

The gene calls are TRBV5-6 and TRBJ2-3; D is uncertain. The CDR3 runs 13 residues. Per germline, CDR1 SGHDT and CDR2 YYEEEE. V lost 0 bases and J 6 bases, leaving 8 bases between the germline ends. In DNA, the CDR3 is TGTGCCAGCAGCTTGGCGGAGACGGATACGCAGTATTTT. Protein product: CASSLAETDTQYF.

The V call is TRBV14, the J call TRBJ2-7, with D maybe TRBD1 (5 bases). CDR1 and CDR2 (germline): SGHDN, FVKESK. Trimming cost V 3 bases and J 5 bases, with 11 bases left between them. CDR3 length: 13 amino acids. In nucleotides, the CDR3 is TGTGCCAGCAGCCAGGGGCGCGTCAACGAGCAGTACTTC. Protein: CASSQGRVNEQYF.

This chain connects TRBV4-1 to TRBJ2-7, with D perhaps matching TRBD1 or TRBD2 (5 bases each). V lost 2 bases and J lost 3, with 17 bases in between. This CDR3 has 16 residues. Germline CDR1 reads MGHRA; CDR2 reads YSYEKL. CDR3 sequence reads: CASSQPSGAESYEQYF. As DNA, the CDR3 is TGCGCCAGCAGCCAACCCTCCGGGGCAGAGAGCTACGAGCAGTACTTC.

The chain links TRBV6-5 to TRBJ2-1; D gene uncertain. The ends were cut back, 2 bases at V and 4 bases at J, with 15 bases in the middle. CDR1 and CDR2 from the germline V gene are MNHEY and SVGAGI. The CDR3 runs 16 residues. Written as DNA, the CDR3 is TGTGCCAGCAGTTACCAGCTACCGGCAGGTTACAATGAGCAGTTCTTC. This gives the protein CASSYQLPAGYNEQFF.

The chain links TRBV11-3 to TRBJ2-1, with D hard to call. V was clipped by 4 bases and J by 7 bases, with 11 bases between them. The germline gives CDR1 SGHNT, CDR2 YENEEA. The CDR3 has 13 amino acids. CDR3 sequence (DNA): TGTGCCAGCAGCTCATCAGGTGCAAATGAGCAGTTCTTC. The encoded protein is CASSSSGANEQFF.

The gene calls are TRBV6-6 and TRBJ1-2; a weak D match, TRBD1 (5 bases). This CDR3 has 12 residues. Trimming removed 3 bases from V and 8 bases from J, with 10 bases in between. Germline CDR1 reads MNHNY; CDR2 reads SVGAGI (reference sequence). As DNA, the CDR3 is TGTGCCAGCAGTTATGGGGGTGAAGGCTACACCTTC. Amino acid sequence: CASSYGGEGYTF.

The chain joins TRBV5-4 to TRBJ2-1; the match to TRBD1 covers 8 bases. This CDR3 spans 14 amino acids. Germline CDR1 and CDR2: SGHNT and YYREEE (reference sequence). Trimming took 2 bases from V and 5 from J; bases not matched to a gene: 3. CDR3 in amino acids: CASSFGQGHNEQFF. The CDR3 coding sequence is TGTGCCAGCAGCTTTGGACAGGGACACAATGAGCAGTTCTTC.

The chain carries TRBV6-5 and TRBJ1-2; a possible D gene is TRBD1 (6 bases). The CDR3 is 15 amino acids. Trimming took 6 bases from V and 2 from J, leaving 16 bases between them. From germline, CDR1 is MNHEY and CDR2 SVGAGI. The CDR3 DNA reads TGTGCCAGCAGGCCACAGGGCTCAATCAACTATGGCTACACCTTC. Its translation is CASRPQGSINYGYTF.

The chain couples TRBV19 to TRBJ1-1; TRBD1 matches at 12 bases. Trimming removed 7 bases from V and 1 base from J; junction bases left unmatched: 4. The length of the CDR3 is 15 residues. Germline V gives CDR1 LNHDA, CDR2 SQIVND (reference sequence). The DNA for the CDR3 is TGTGCCAGTACAGGGACAGGGGGCACGAACACTGAAGCTTTCTTT. As protein: CASTGTGGTNTEAFF.

The chain has TRBV9 and TRBJ1-2; TRBD1 agrees at 10 bases. CDR1 and CDR2 from the germline V gene are SGDLS and YYNGEE. The V gene end was trimmed by 0 bases and the J gene end by 4 bases; junction bases not matched to a gene: 0. This CDR3 has 14 amino acids. CDR3 bases: TGTGCCAGCAGCGTAGGGACAGGGGGCTATGGCTACACCTTC. It translates to CASSVGTGGYGYTF.

The chain couples TRBV11-2 to TRBJ1-5, with a tentative D call TRBD1 (5 bases). The CDR3 spans 15 residues. Trimming removed 0 bases at V and 3 bases at J, with 9 bases between. Germline V lookup: CDR1 SGHAT, CDR2 FQNNGV. The CDR3 bases are TGTGCCAGCAGCTTAGACCAGGGCTTCAATCAGCCCCAGCATTTT. Protein sequence: CASSLDQGFNQPQHF.

The chain is built from TRBV11-2 and TRBJ1-3; unclear D gene. The V and J ends lost 4 bases and 4 bases respectively, with 11 bases between them. CDR3 size: 14 residues. CDR1 SGHAT and CDR2 FQNNGV come from the germline V gene. CDR3 sequence: CASSSNIRGNTIYF. The CDR3 DNA follows: TGTGCCAGCAGCTCAAATATACGCGGAAACACCATATATTTT.

V is TRBV28 and J is TRBJ1-6; no clear D. The CDR3 has 14 residues. CDR1 and CDR2 from the germline V gene are MDHEN and SYDVKM. The V end was cut by 2 bases, the J end by 8 bases, with 10 bases between. The CDR3 DNA follows: TGTGCCAGCAGTTTACGGCAGTCGGATTCACCCCTCCACTTT. Translating it yields CASSLRQSDSPLHF.

This clone turned up a few times. The rearrangement uses TRBV18 and TRBJ1-1; D is uncertain. Germline V gene data show CDR1 as KGHSH and CDR2 as LQKENI. The germline V and J ends were trimmed by 8 bases and 1 base, with 23 bases remaining between them. This CDR3 has 17 amino acids. The CDR3 here is CASQKSSRAGGNTEAFF. The CDR3 nucleotides are TGTGCCAGCCAGAAGTCGTCTAGGGCGGGCGGGAACACTGAAGCTTTCTTT.

This chain connects TRBV2 to TRBJ1-5; D is undetermined. The CDR3 consists of 13 residues. Deletions cut 8 bases from V and 3 bases from J, with 11 bases between. Germline lookup yields CDR1 SNHLY and CDR2 FYNNEI. The CDR3 sequence: CASSVGINQPQHF. CDR3 coding DNA: TGTGCCAGCTCGGTGGGTATCAATCAGCCCCAGCATTTT.

The rearrangement joins TRBV11-2 to TRBJ2-7, with TRBD2 as a possible D gene (5 bases). CDR1 and CDR2 (germline): SGHAT, FQNNGV. This CDR3 is 14 amino acids long. V dropped 1 base and J dropped 9 bases, with 16 bases sitting between them. This CDR3 reads CASSLGAEELRQYF. In nucleotides, the CDR3 is TGTGCCAGCAGCTTAGGAGCGGAGGAGCTTCGGCAGTACTTC.

The V and J genes are TRBV5-1 and TRBJ2-5, with D possibly TRBD1 on 6 matching bases. This CDR3 region has 14 residues. The V and J ends lost 3 bases and 5 bases respectively, with 14 bases between them. In germline, CDR1 is SGHRS, CDR2 YFSETQ. The CDR3 DNA is TGCGCCAGCAGCTCCGGACAGAGAGTGGAGACCCAGTACTTC. It encodes CASSSGQRVETQYF. The whole variable domain, remainder taken from reference TRBV5-1 and TRBJ2-5, is KAGVTQTPRYLIKTRGQQVTLSCSPISGHRSVSWYQQTPGQGLQFLFEYFSETQRNKGNFPGRFSGRQFSNSRSEMNVSTLELGDSALYLCASSSGQRVETQYFGPGTRLLVL.